A single T cell receptor (beta chain) is shown here with its context. Trimming removed 6 bases from V and 2 bases from J, with 20 bases in between. From germline, CDR1 is SGHAT and CDR2 FQNNGV. This CDR3 region has 17 residues. Measured with immunoSEQ multiplex PCR; TCRdb has only the in-frame clones, and not every one. This sample carries roughly 300,000 clones, under 90% of them seen once, and the ten largest clones take less than 3%. The sample originates from a study of blood T cell repertoires in COVID-19. Study background: T cells, B-cell-depleted T cells, or PBMCs provided the cDNA or gDNA that served as material.

Sequencing input: peripheral blood. The V gene is TRBV11-2, the J gene TRBJ1-3; D possibly corresponds to TRBD1 (6 bases). The receptor's source is a woman aged 55-69 years with active or convalescent COVID-19. The CDR3 here is CASSLIFRGTTGNTIYF. In DNA form, the CDR3 reads TGTGCCAGCAGTCTCATTTTTAGGGGGACCACTGGAAACACCATATATTTT.